One TCR beta chain is described in this entry. What it recognizes is unknown. Healthy bone marrow donors supplied every sample. The data belong to a study of cytomegalovirus exposure and HLA in healthy donors. Study results and limitations: Per published accounts, TCR beta sequences correctly predicted the HLA-A and HLA-B alleles of most subjects. In a later analysis, TCR beta V- and J-gene trimming was associated with a missense DCLRE1C variant. In a later analysis, across HLA loci, associated TCR counts were highest for DRB1, lowest for HLA-C.

The study ran its PCR with 60 Vbeta and 13 Jbeta primers. Repertoires were generated with immunoSEQ multiplex PCR, while TCRdb's copy carries only in-frame clones and drops some. The repertoire includes 150,000 to 200,000 clones, roughly 90% of them detected once, and roughly 0.98% sits in the top ten. The sequencing input was PBMCs. The receptor's source is a boy aged 2 to 9 in good health and CMV-seronegative.

This chain's CDR3 is CASSLRGELYEQYF. The CDR3 DNA reads as TGTGCCAGCAGCTTAAGGGGCGAATTGTACGAGCAGTACTTC. V is TRBV7-2 and J is TRBJ2-7; the D gene is possibly TRBD1 (5 bases). This CDR3 is built from 14 residues. V dropped 2 bases and J dropped 4 bases, with 12 bases sitting between them. The germline gives CDR1 SGHTA, CDR2 FQGNSA. Complete variable domain (other parts from reference TRBV7-2 and TRBJ2-7): GAGVSQSPSNKVTEKGKDVELRCDPISGHTALYWYRQSLGQGLEFLIYFQGNSAPDKSGLPSDRFSAERTGGSVSTLTIQRTQQEDSAVYLCASSLRGELYEQYFGPGTRLTVT.